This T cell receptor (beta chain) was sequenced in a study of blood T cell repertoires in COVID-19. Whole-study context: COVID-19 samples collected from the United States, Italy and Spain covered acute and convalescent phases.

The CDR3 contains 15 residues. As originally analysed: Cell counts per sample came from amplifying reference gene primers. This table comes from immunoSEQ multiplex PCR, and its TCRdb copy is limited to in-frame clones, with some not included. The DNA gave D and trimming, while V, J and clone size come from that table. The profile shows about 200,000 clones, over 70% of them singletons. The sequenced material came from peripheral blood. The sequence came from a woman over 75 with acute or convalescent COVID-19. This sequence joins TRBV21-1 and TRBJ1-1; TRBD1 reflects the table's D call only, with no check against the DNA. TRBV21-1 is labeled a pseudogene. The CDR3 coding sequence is TGTGCCAGCAGCATTTACAGGGGGCTGGGCACTGAAGCTTTCTTT. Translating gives CASSIYRGLGTEAFF.